The clone carrying this T cell receptor (beta chain) has only a few counts. The antigen is not known. The sample belongs to a study of T-cell memory formation after mild COVID-19. Germline V gene lookup returns CDR1 LNHDA and CDR2 SQIVND (reference sequence). The CDR3 runs 18 residues. V lost 6 bases and J lost 4; bases outside the gene matches: 13. 5'RACE primed at constant segments yielded TCR alpha and TCR beta cDNA libraries bearing sample barcodes and UMIs. TCRdb analysed the 5' RACE reads with MiXCR anew, one entry per CDR3 protein. The data hold over 300,000 distinct CDR3 sequences, with less than 25% observed a single time. General observations from the study: Mainly in CM and EM were contracting CD4+ clones; CD8+ were in EMRA. The second-wave clones peaking on day 37 were not confirmed as SARS-CoV-2-specific. Cross-reactive memory apparently joined, as some responding clones appeared in pre-infection memory.

The TCR sequence derives from a man younger than 35 who had mild COVID-19 (a few samples of this study predate the infection). Cell type and time point are not known. The chain employs TRBV19 and TRBJ2-6; 9 nucleotides agree with TRBD1. The sample comprised PBMCs or a T cell subset sorted from them (not recorded which). CDR3 in DNA: TGTGCCAGTAGCCCGTCCCCGGGACAGGGAAGCGGGGCCAACGTCCTGACTTTC. Translated: CASSPSPGQGSGANVLTF. The full variable domain, with the rest looked up from reference TRBV19 and TRBJ2-6, is DGGITQSPKYLFRKEGQNVTLSCEQNLNHDAMYWYRQDPGQGLRLIYYSQIVNDFQKGDIAEGYSVSREKKESFPLTVTSAQKNPTAFYLCASSPSPGQGSGANVLTFGAGSRLTVL.